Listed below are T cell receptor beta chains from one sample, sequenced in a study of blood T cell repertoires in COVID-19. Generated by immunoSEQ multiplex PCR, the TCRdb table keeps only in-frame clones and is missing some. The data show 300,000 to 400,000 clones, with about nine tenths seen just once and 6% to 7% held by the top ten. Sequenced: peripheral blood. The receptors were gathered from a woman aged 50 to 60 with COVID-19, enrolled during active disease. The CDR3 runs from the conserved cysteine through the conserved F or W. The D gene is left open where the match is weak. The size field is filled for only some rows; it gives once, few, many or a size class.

cdr3_nt: TGTGCCAGTACAATGGGAGGCACCGGGGAGCTGTTTTTT
cdr3_aa: CASTMGGTGELFF
d_call: NA
clone_size: NA
j_call: TRBJ2-2
v_call: TRBV19

cdr3_nt: TGTGCCAGTAGTATAAAGGGGACTAACACTGAAGCTTTCTTT
cdr3_aa: CASSIKGTNTEAFF
d_call: NA
clone_size: few
j_call: TRBJ1-1
v_call: TRBV19

cdr3_nt: TGTGCCAGCAGTTTCATAGCGGGATTGTCCTACAATGAGCAGTTCTTC
cdr3_aa: CASSFIAGLSYNEQFF
d_call: TRBD2
clone_size: NA
j_call: TRBJ2-1
v_call: TRBV27

cdr3_nt: TGTGCCAGCTCACCCGGACAGAAGGAGACCCAGTACTTC
cdr3_aa: CASSPGQKETQYF
d_call: NA
clone_size: NA
j_call: TRBJ2-5
v_call: TRBV18

cdr3_nt: TGTGCCACCAGCAGAGTGGGACAGACCGTAAGCAATCAGCCCCAGCATTTT
cdr3_aa: CATSRVGQTVSNQPQHF
d_call: TRBD1
clone_size: NA
j_call: TRBJ1-5
v_call: TRBV15

cdr3_nt: TGTGCCAGCAGCTCGGGGGAGAACACCGGGGAGCTGTTTTTT
cdr3_aa: CASSSGENTGELFF
d_call: NA
clone_size: NA
j_call: TRBJ2-2
v_call: TRBV7-3

cdr3_nt: TGTGCCAGCTCACCACTTCCACAGATTAGAGTGAACACTGAAGCTTTCTTT
cdr3_aa: CASSPLPQIRVNTEAFF
d_call: NA
clone_size: few
j_call: TRBJ1-1
v_call: TRBV18

cdr3_nt: TGTGCCAGCAGGCCGGGACTAGCGGGTTACGAGCAGTACTTC
cdr3_aa: CASRPGLAGYEQYF
d_call: TRBD2
clone_size: NA
j_call: TRBJ2-7
v_call: TRBV2

cdr3_nt: TGTGCCAGTAGTATCGCCAGGGGGGATGAGCAGTTCTTC
cdr3_aa: CASSIARGDEQFF
d_call: NA
clone_size: once
j_call: TRBJ2-1
v_call: TRBV19

cdr3_nt: TGTGCCACCAGCAGAGATGCGTCTCGGAATCAGCCCCAGCATTTT
cdr3_aa: CATSRDASRNQPQHF
d_call: NA
clone_size: NA
j_call: TRBJ1-5
v_call: TRBV15

cdr3_nt: TGTGCCAGTAGTACAGCGGCCACAGATACGCAGTATTTT
cdr3_aa: CASSTAATDTQYF
d_call: NA
clone_size: NA
j_call: TRBJ2-3
v_call: TRBV19

cdr3_nt: TGTGCCAGCAGTTTATTTGGACAGACCAATCAGCCCCAGCATTTT
cdr3_aa: CASSLFGQTNQPQHF
d_call: NA
clone_size: NA
j_call: TRBJ1-5
v_call: TRBV27

cdr3_nt: TGCAGCGTGGAGACTTCGGTCGGAAAACTGTTTTTT
cdr3_aa: CSVETSVGKLFF
d_call: NA
clone_size: NA
j_call: TRBJ1-4
v_call: TRBV29-1

cdr3_nt: TGTGCCAGCAGCCCAACCGGGACAGGGGGCGGTCCCCAGATCTTT
cdr3_aa: CASSPTGTGGGPQIF
d_call: TRBD1
clone_size: NA
j_call: TRBJ1-1
v_call: TRBV3-1/TRBV3-2

cdr3_nt: TGTGCCAGCAGTTTACACACCACCGGGACAGGGGATCAGCCCCAGCATTTT
cdr3_aa: CASSLHTTGTGDQPQHF
d_call: TRBD1
clone_size: NA
j_call: TRBJ1-5
v_call: TRBV28

cdr3_nt: TGTGCCGCATTGGCCCGGACTAGCGGCTACAATGAGCAGTTCTTC
cdr3_aa: CAALARTSGYNEQFF
d_call: TRBD2
clone_size: NA
j_call: TRBJ2-1
v_call: TRBV6-6

cdr3_nt: TGTGCCAGCAGCACGAGGACAGGGGTATGGGGCTACACCTTC
cdr3_aa: CASSTRTGVWGYTF
d_call: TRBD1
clone_size: NA
j_call: TRBJ1-2
v_call: TRBV3-1/TRBV3-2

cdr3_nt: TGTGCCAGCAGCCGAGGACAGGGGGCAGATACGCAGTATTTT
cdr3_aa: CASSRGQGADTQYF
d_call: TRBD1
clone_size: NA
j_call: TRBJ2-3
v_call: TRBV11-3

cdr3_nt: TGCAGCGTTGAAGGGACAGGGGGCCCCGTGTACGAGCAGTACTTC
cdr3_aa: CSVEGTGGPVYEQYF
d_call: TRBD1
clone_size: NA
j_call: TRBJ2-7
v_call: TRBV29-1

cdr3_nt: TGTGCCAGCAGTGATTCTTTTGGGCAGGCGTACGCCTACGAGCAGTACTTC
cdr3_aa: CASSDSFGQAYAYEQYF
d_call: NA
clone_size: NA
j_call: TRBJ2-7
v_call: TRBV2

cdr3_nt: TGTGCCAGCAGACTAGCAGGGAGAACTAATGAAAAACTGTTTTTT
cdr3_aa: CASRLAGRTNEKLFF
d_call: NA
clone_size: NA
j_call: TRBJ1-4
v_call: TRBV27

cdr3_nt: TGCGCCAGCAGCCAAGATTTAACAGGGTGGGACACAGATACGCAGTATTTT
cdr3_aa: CASSQDLTGWDTDTQYF
d_call: NA
clone_size: once
j_call: TRBJ2-3
v_call: TRBV4-1

cdr3_nt: TGTGCCAGCAGGTTGGCGGGACTCACAGATACGCAGTATTTT
cdr3_aa: CASRLAGLTDTQYF
d_call: NA
clone_size: NA
j_call: TRBJ2-3
v_call: TRBV21-1

cdr3_nt: TGTGCCAGCCGTAAGACAGGGGGCAATGACGAGCAGTACTTC
cdr3_aa: CASRKTGGNDEQYF
d_call: TRBD1
clone_size: NA
j_call: TRBJ2-7
v_call: TRBV27

cdr3_nt: TGTGCCAGCAGCTTAATGTCCTCGGGGGAAGATACGCAGTATTTT
cdr3_aa: CASSLMSSGEDTQYF
d_call: NA
clone_size: NA
j_call: TRBJ2-3
v_call: TRBV7-9

cdr3_nt: TGTGCCAGTACCCCAAAATACAGGGGCAGCCCCTACGAGCAGTACTTC
cdr3_aa: CASTPKYRGSPYEQYF
d_call: TRBD1
clone_size: NA
j_call: TRBJ2-7
v_call: TRBV19

cdr3_nt: TGTGCCAGCAGCTCCGACGGGGGTAATCAGCCCCAGCATTTT
cdr3_aa: CASSSDGGNQPQHF
d_call: NA
clone_size: NA
j_call: TRBJ1-5
v_call: TRBV11-2

cdr3_nt: TGTGCCAGTAGTATTGAGGCTAGCGGGAGACTGGGCACAGATACGCAGTATTTT
cdr3_aa: CASSIEASGRLGTDTQYF
d_call: TRBD2
clone_size: NA
j_call: TRBJ2-3
v_call: TRBV19

cdr3_nt: TGTGCCAGCAGCTCTAGCGGGAGGGCCGGAGAGACCCAGTACTTC
cdr3_aa: CASSSSGRAGETQYF
d_call: TRBD2
clone_size: NA
j_call: TRBJ2-5
v_call: TRBV11-2

cdr3_nt: TGTGCCAGCAGTTACTCGAACAGGGACGACTACGAGCAGTACTTC
cdr3_aa: CASSYSNRDDYEQYF
d_call: NA
clone_size: NA
j_call: TRBJ2-7
v_call: TRBV6-5

cdr3_nt: TGTGCCAGCAGCAGCCGGGACAGGGGTAATTCACCCCTCCACTTT
cdr3_aa: CASSSRDRGNSPLHF
d_call: TRBD1
clone_size: NA
j_call: TRBJ1-6
v_call: TRBV11-2

cdr3_nt: TGTGCCAGCAGCGCCCGACCTATTGGACAGGGGGTTAATCAGCCCCAGCATTTT
cdr3_aa: CASSARPIGQGVNQPQHF
d_call: TRBD1
clone_size: NA
j_call: TRBJ1-5
v_call: TRBV9

cdr3_nt: TGTGCCAGCAGCTCAGAACCTCAGGGGTGGGCTTTCTTT
cdr3_aa: CASSSEPQGWAFF
d_call: NA
clone_size: NA
j_call: TRBJ1-1
v_call: TRBV7-2

cdr3_nt: TGTGCCAGTAGTAGAGGACAGGGGGAGACCCAGTACTTC
cdr3_aa: CASSRGQGETQYF
d_call: TRBD1
clone_size: NA
j_call: TRBJ2-5
v_call: TRBV19

cdr3_nt: TGTGCCAGCAGCCACCGCCCGGACGAGCAGTACTTC
cdr3_aa: CASSHRPDEQYF
d_call: NA
clone_size: few
j_call: TRBJ2-7
v_call: TRBV6-2/TRBV6-3

cdr3_nt: TGTGCCAGCAGCGTAACTAGCGGTTTATACAATGAGCAGTTCTTC
cdr3_aa: CASSVTSGLYNEQFF
d_call: TRBD2
clone_size: few
j_call: TRBJ2-1
v_call: TRBV9

cdr3_nt: TGTGCCAGCAGCCAAGTACAGGGATCCTACGAGCAGTACTTC
cdr3_aa: CASSQVQGSYEQYF
d_call: NA
clone_size: NA
j_call: TRBJ2-7
v_call: TRBV14

cdr3_nt: TGTGCCAGCAGCTTCCTAGCGGGAGTTTTCAATGAGCAGTTCTTC
cdr3_aa: CASSFLAGVFNEQFF
d_call: TRBD2
clone_size: NA
j_call: TRBJ2-1
v_call: TRBV7-9

cdr3_nt: TGTGCCTGGAACTCATGGCGGGAGACGACCGGGGAGCTGTTTTTT
cdr3_aa: CAWNSWRETTGELFF
d_call: TRBD2
clone_size: NA
j_call: TRBJ2-2
v_call: TRBV30

cdr3_nt: TGTGCCAGTAGAGTGTTGAGGGGACAGGGAAGCTATGGCTACACCTTC
cdr3_aa: CASRVLRGQGSYGYTF
d_call: TRBD1
clone_size: few
j_call: TRBJ1-2
v_call: TRBV19

cdr3_nt: TGTGCCAGTAGTTCCCAGATAACGGGTGAAAAACTGTTTTTT
cdr3_aa: CASSSQITGEKLFF
d_call: NA
clone_size: once
j_call: TRBJ1-4
v_call: TRBV19

cdr3_nt: TGCAGTGCTAGTTACGGGACAGGGGGAATCCAAGAGACCCAGTACTTC
cdr3_aa: CSASYGTGGIQETQYF
d_call: TRBD1
clone_size: NA
j_call: TRBJ2-5
v_call: TRBV20-1

cdr3_nt: TGTGCCAGCTCACCACTGCCGGCCGGGACTAGCGGGAGGAGCTCCTACGAGCAGTACTTC
cdr3_aa: CASSPLPAGTSGRSSYEQYF
d_call: TRBD2
clone_size: NA
j_call: TRBJ2-7
v_call: TRBV18

cdr3_nt: TGCGCCAGCAGCCAGGGGATGGAACCGTACAATGAGCAGTTCTTC
cdr3_aa: CASSQGMEPYNEQFF
d_call: NA
clone_size: NA
j_call: TRBJ2-1
v_call: TRBV5-1

cdr3_nt: TGTGCCAGCAGCCTAAATACCGGGACAGTTTATGGCTACACCTTC
cdr3_aa: CASSLNTGTVYGYTF
d_call: TRBD1
clone_size: NA
j_call: TRBJ1-2
v_call: TRBV7-8

cdr3_nt: TGTGCCAGCAGTTACTCCGCCAGGGGGCTTGACTATGGCTACACCTTC
cdr3_aa: CASSYSARGLDYGYTF
d_call: TRBD1
clone_size: NA
j_call: TRBJ1-2
v_call: TRBV6-5

cdr3_nt: TGTGCCAGCAGCTTGAACAGGTACTATGGCTACACCTTC
cdr3_aa: CASSLNRYYGYTF
d_call: NA
clone_size: NA
j_call: TRBJ1-2
v_call: TRBV5-6

cdr3_nt: TGTGCCAGCAGTGACCCAGCGGGACGTGCCTACGAGCAGTACTTC
cdr3_aa: CASSDPAGRAYEQYF
d_call: TRBD2
clone_size: NA
j_call: TRBJ2-7
v_call: TRBV25-1

cdr3_nt: TGTGCCAGCAGTTACGTCAGGGCGGTGGATACGCAGTATTTT
cdr3_aa: CASSYVRAVDTQYF
d_call: NA
clone_size: NA
j_call: TRBJ2-3
v_call: TRBV6-2/TRBV6-3